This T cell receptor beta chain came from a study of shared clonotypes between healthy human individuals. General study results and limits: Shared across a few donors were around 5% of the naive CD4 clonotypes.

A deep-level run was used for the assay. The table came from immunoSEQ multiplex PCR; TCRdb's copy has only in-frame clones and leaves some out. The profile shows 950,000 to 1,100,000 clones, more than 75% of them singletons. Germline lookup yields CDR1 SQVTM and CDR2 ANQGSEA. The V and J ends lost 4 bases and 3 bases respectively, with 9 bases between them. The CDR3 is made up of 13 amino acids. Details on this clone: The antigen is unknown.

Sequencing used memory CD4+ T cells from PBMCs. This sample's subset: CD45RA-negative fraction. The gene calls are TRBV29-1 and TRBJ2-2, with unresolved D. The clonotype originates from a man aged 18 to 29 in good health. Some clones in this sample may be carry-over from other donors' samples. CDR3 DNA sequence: TGCAGCGTTGGAGGATGGGACACCGGGGAGCTGTTTTTT. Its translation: CSVGGWDTGELFF.